This TCR beta chain stems from a study of cytomegalovirus exposure and HLA in healthy donors. Study background: Among about 380 genotyped donors, more than 65% fell in the Caucasian-associated ancestry cluster.

V lost 0 bases to trimming and J lost 0 bases, with 7 bases between them. The CDR3 runs 14 residues. Both 60 Vbeta primers and 13 Jbeta primers went into the PCR. Authors' processing steps: The authors later counted roughly 77 million unique TCR beta chains, approximately 10 million of them shared. Assay used: immunoSEQ multiplex PCR; TCRdb lists only in-frame clones, some missing. The DNA gave D and trimming, while V, J and clone size come from that table. The sample holds roughly 54,000 clones. For this clone: The antigen is unknown.

General study points: The later analysis indicated that the majority of CMV-associated TCR beta chains appeared HLA-restricted. Analysis was carried out at a later point, and it linked a missense DCLRE1C variant to TCR beta V- and J-gene trimming.

This TCR derives from a woman aged 30 to 39 in good health and CMV-seropositive. The sample taken for sequencing was PBMCs. The chain recombines TRBV5-3 with TRBJ2-7; D gene unclear. TRBV5-3 is noted as an ORF with a role that remains uncertain. The CDR3, as DNA: TGTGCCAGAAGCTTGGGAGGCAGCTCCTACGAGCAGTACTTC. It encodes CARSLGGSSYEQYF.